Each of the 2 T cell receptor beta chains below was sequenced from the same sample in a study of blood T cell repertoires in COVID-19. Repertoires were generated with immunoSEQ multiplex PCR, while TCRdb's copy carries only in-frame clones and drops some. The table shows 45,000 to 65,000 clones, with approximately 80% occurring only once. Sequencing used peripheral blood. Receptors were obtained from a human donor in a cohort sampled during active COVID-19.

The rearrangement uses TRBV7-9 and TRBJ2-5, with no clear D. The CDR3 length is 13 residues. Trimming stripped 3 bases from V and 2 bases from J, with 7 bases between. Germline V gene sequence: CDR1 SEHNR, CDR2 FQNEAQ (reference sequence). CDR3 nucleotides: TGTGCCAGCAGCTTTACAGTGCAAGAGACCCAGTACTTC. Residues: CASSFTVQETQYF. Together with reference TRBV7-9 and TRBJ2-5, the CDR3 gives the full variable domain: DTGVSQNPRHKITKRGQNVTFRCDPISEHNRLYWYRQTLGQGPEFLTYFQNEAQLEKSRLLSDRFSAERPKGSFSTLEIQRTEQGDSAMYLCASSFTVQETQYFGPGTRLLVL.

CDR3 bases: TGTGCCAGCGAGACGCAGAGCGGGGGCCCCTACGAGCAGTACTTC. This translates into CASETQSGGPYEQYF. The chain joins TRBV28 to TRBJ2-7; 8 bases fit TRBD2. The CDR3 is 15 residues long. V lost 8 bases to trimming and J lost 2 bases; unmatched junction nucleotides: 11. Per germline, CDR1 MDHEN and CDR2 SYDVKM.